This TCR beta chain was sequenced for a study of naive and memory T cell subsets. Study-level findings and limits: Naive repertoires, especially CD8, held a few larger clonotypes, possibly memory cells re-expressing CD45RA. Clonotypes here are unpaired alpha or beta chain sequences. TCR counts from RNA may reflect activation-linked expression changes.

Overnight CMV lysate stimulation of fresh PBMCs defined donor CMV status by CD4+ IFNgamma. Both TRBC1 and TRBC2 were covered by a beta constant-region primer of two equimolar oligonucleotides. Four rounds of PCR amplified the ligated cDNA using nested alpha and beta constant-region primers plus SP2. TCRdb ran MiXCR on the UMI-ligation and nested PCR reads and lists one entry per CDR3 protein. The sample contains around 100,000 distinct CDR3 sequences, more than 12% of which appear only once. The CDR3 is made up of 17 amino acids. In germline, CDR1 is DFQATT, CDR2 SNEGSKA (reference sequence). The J segment lost 8 bases and the V segment lost 3 bases, leaving 17 bases of the junction unmatched. Details on this clonotype: Its cognate antigen is unknown.

The sequenced sample was naive CD8+ T cells from blood. This clonotype originated in a human donor in good health. This chain connects TRBV20-1 to TRBJ2-1, with 9 nucleotides matching TRBD2. The CDR3 reads CSASEVAGEGSWDEQFF. The CDR3 DNA reads as TGCAGTGCTAGCGAGGTAGCGGGAGAAGGGAGCTGGGATGAGCAGTTCTTC.